This TCR beta chain was identified during a study of OX40 agonist ivuxolimab in advanced cancers. Study at large: Dose-escalation patients were diagnosed with hepatocellular carcinoma, melanoma, renal cell cancer or head and neck cancer. A male proportion of about 84% was recorded, with mean age about 62 years and range about 20 to 79.

Findings and limits, study-wide: Both blood CD4+ and CD8+ T cells showed clonal growth by week 6 at 0.1 to 3.0 mg/kg. Average numbers of expanded clones were greater in CD8+ T cells than in CD4+.

As to this clone: The antigen remains undetermined.

Sequencing was performed with immunoSEQ multiplex PCR; in TCRdb, only in-frame clones are kept and a portion is missing. Altogether roughly 86,000 clones are present, roughly nine tenths being singletons, with the ten largest covering approximately 0.69%. CDR3 length: 16 amino acids. V was clipped by 3 bases and J by 5 bases, with 17 bases between them. Per germline, CDR1 LNHDA and CDR2 SQIVND (reference sequence). The starting material was CD4+ or CD8+ T cells sorted from blood, obtained in a trial of the OX40 agonist ivuxolimab. The J gene is TRBJ2-1, the V gene TRBV19; D not resolved. The clonotype originates from an adult with an advanced solid tumor such as melanoma, head and neck, liver or kidney cancer. CDR3 in amino acids: CASSIGPTTLDNEQFF. The CDR3 DNA reads as TGTGCCAGTAGTATCGGTCCCACCACCCTCGACAATGAGCAGTTCTTC.